Here is one TCR beta chain with its context. Its antigen is undetermined. This sample is drawn from a study of shared clonotypes between healthy human individuals. Study observations and caveats: Only a few donors were included, so the genetic and exposure-history diversity represented was limited.

Samples underwent the assay at deep level. Genomic DNA (from each subset) was split evenly across several immunoSEQ plates. This table comes from immunoSEQ multiplex PCR, and its TCRdb copy is limited to in-frame clones, with some not included. The table has 550,000 to 750,000 clones, just over 90% seen once. Cells designated naive CD8 were CD45RO-negative and were positively selected for CCR7, with terminally differentiated effector memory CD45RA+ cells excluded. The receptor comes from a young man in good health. The sequenced sample consisted of naive CD8+ T cells sorted from blood.

CDR3: CASSPPRGDTQYF. The CDR3 DNA follows: TGTGCCAGCTCACCTCCCAGGGGTGACACGCAGTATTTT. This sequence joins TRBV18 and TRBJ2-3, with D tentatively TRBD1 (6 bases). The CDR3 covers 13 residues. Germline V gene sequence: CDR1 KGHSH, CDR2 LQKENI. The V end was cut by 3 bases, the J end by 9 bases, with 13 bases between.